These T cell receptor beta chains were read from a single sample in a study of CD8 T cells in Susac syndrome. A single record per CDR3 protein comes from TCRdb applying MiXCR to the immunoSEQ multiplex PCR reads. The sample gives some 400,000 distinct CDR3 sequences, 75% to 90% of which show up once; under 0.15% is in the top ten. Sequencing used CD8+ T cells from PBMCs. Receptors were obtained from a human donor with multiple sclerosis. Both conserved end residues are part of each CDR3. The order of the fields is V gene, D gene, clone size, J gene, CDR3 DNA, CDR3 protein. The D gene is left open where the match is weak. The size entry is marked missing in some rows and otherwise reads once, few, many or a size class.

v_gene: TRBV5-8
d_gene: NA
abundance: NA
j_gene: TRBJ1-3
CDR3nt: TGTGCCAGCAGCTTGAACATTCGAATTGGGGCTGGAAACACCATATATTTT
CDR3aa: CASSLNIRIGAGNTIYF

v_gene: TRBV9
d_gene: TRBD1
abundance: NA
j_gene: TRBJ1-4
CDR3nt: TGTGCCAGCAGCGCGTATGGGACAGTCAGTGAAAAACTGTTTTTT
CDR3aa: CASSAYGTVSEKLFF

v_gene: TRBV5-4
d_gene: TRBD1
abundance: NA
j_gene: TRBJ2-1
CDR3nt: TGTGCCAGCAGCTTGGCGGGACAGGCCTTAAGTAGCTCCTACAATGAGCAGTTCTTC
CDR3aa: CASSLAGQALSSSYNEQFF

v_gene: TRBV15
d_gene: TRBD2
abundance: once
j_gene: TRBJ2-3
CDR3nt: TGTGCCACCAGCGGAAGTGGGCTAGCGGGAGGGCCAAATACGCAGTATTTT
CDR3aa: CATSGSGLAGGPNTQYF

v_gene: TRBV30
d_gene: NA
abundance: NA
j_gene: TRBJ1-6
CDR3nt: TGTGCCTGGGGAGAACAGACACCCCTCCACTTT
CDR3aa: CAWGEQTPLHF

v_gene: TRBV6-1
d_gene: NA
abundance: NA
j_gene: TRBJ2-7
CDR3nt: TGTGCCAGCAGTGAATGGCCTTTACCCTCCTACGAGCAGTACTTC
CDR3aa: CASSEWPLPSYEQYF

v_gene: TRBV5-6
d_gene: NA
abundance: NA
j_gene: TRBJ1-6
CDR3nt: TGTGCCAGCAGCTTGGCAGCCGCCTCCTATAATTCACCCCTCCACTTT
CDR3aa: CASSLAAASYNSPLHF

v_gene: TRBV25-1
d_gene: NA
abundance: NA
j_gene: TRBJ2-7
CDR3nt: TGTGCCAGCAGTGGGGTGGACAGCTACGAGCAGTACTTC
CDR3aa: CASSGVDSYEQYF

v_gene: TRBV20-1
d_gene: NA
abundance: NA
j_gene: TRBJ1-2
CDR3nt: TGCAGTGCTAGAGAACGAGGGGTTTTCTATGGCTACACCTTC
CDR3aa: CSARERGVFYGYTF

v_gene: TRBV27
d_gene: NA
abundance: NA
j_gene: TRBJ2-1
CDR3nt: TGTGCCAGCAGTTTTGGCAGCCTATACAATGAGCAGTTCTTC
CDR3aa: CASSFGSLYNEQFF

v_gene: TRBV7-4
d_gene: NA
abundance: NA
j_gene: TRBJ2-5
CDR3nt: TGTGCCAGCAGCTTAGTTTGGGGGCCGCTCCGGGAGACCCAGTACTTC
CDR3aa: CASSLVWGPLRETQYF

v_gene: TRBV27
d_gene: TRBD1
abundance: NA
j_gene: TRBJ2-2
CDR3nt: TGTGCCAGCAGCCGGGACAGGGTGAACGGGGAGCTGTTTTTT
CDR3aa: CASSRDRVNGELFF

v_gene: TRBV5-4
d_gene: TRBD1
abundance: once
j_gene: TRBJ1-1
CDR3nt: TGTGCCAGCACATGGGACAGGGCCTATCAGGGGTACACTGAAGCTTTCTTT
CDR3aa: CASTWDRAYQGYTEAFF

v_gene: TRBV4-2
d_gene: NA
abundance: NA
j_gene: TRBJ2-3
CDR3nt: TGTGCCAGCAGATTGACTAGCACAGATACGCAGTATTTT
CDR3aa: CASRLTSTDTQYF

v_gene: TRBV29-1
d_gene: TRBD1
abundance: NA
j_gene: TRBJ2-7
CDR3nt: TGCAGCGTTGCCGTGACAGGGGGCGGCGAGCAGTACTTC
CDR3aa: CSVAVTGGGEQYF

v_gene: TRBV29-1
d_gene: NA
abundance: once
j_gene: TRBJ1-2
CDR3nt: TGCAGCGTATGGCGAGAAGGCCATGGCTACACCTTC
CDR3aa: CSVWREGHGYTF

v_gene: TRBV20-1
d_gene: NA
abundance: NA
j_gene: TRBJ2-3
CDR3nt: TGCAGTGCTAGAGATCTCGCGGGACAAGATACGCAGTATTTT
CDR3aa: CSARDLAGQDTQYF

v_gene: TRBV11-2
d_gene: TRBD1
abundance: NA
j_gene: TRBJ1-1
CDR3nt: TGTGCCAGCAGCTTTTGGGGACAGGGAGCCGGGAACACTGAAGCTTTCTTT
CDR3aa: CASSFWGQGAGNTEAFF

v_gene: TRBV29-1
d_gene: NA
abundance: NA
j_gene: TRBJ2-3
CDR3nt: TGCAGCGTTGTTAATGATTTGGTTGACCCCACAGATACGCAGTATTTT
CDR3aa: CSVVNDLVDPTDTQYF

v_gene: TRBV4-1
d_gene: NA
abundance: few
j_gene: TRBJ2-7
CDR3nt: TGCGCCAGCAGCCAAATCCTTTCGAGCGAGCAGTACTTC
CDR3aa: CASSQILSSEQYF

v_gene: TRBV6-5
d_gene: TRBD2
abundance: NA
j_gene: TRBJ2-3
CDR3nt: TGTGCCAGCAGTTACCTCAGCGGGAGCTCAGATACGCAGTATTTT
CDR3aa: CASSYLSGSSDTQYF

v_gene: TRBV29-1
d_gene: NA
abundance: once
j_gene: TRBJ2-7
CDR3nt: TGCAGCGGCGGGGAAGGAGGCTACGAGCAGTACTTC
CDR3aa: CSGGEGGYEQYF

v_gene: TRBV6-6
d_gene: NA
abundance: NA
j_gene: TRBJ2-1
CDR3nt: TGTGCCAGCAGCCCCGGGCCCGACCCTACCCATGAGCAGTTCTTC
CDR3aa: CASSPGPDPTHEQFF

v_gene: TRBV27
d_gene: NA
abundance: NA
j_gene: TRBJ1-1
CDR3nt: TGTGCCAGCAGTTCGTACAGGGATCCTGAAGCTTTCTTT
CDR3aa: CASSSYRDPEAFF

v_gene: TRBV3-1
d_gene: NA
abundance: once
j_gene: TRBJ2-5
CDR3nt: TGTGCCAGCAGCCAAGATAGAGTCGGGGCAGTATACCAAGAGACCCAGTACTTC
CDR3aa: CASSQDRVGAVYQETQYF

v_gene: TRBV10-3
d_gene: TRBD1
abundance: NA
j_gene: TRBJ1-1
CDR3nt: TGTGCCATCAGTGATCCGGGACAGGGGGTGGCCACTGAAGCTTTCTTT
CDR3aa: CAISDPGQGVATEAFF

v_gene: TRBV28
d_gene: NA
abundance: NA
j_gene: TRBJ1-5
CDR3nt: TGTGCCAGCAGTTTATCCCGACAGGGCAATCAGCCCCAGCATTTT
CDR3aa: CASSLSRQGNQPQHF

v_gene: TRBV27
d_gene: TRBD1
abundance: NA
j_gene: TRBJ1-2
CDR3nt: TGTGCCAGCAGTTTATTTGCAGGGGGAACAGGTGGCTACACCTTC
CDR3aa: CASSLFAGGTGGYTF

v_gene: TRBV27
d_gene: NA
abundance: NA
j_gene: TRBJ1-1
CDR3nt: TGTGCCAGCAGCCGAGGGACCAACACTGAAGCTTTCTTT
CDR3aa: CASSRGTNTEAFF

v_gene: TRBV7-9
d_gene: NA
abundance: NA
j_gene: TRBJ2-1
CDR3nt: TGTGCCAGCAGTCATGTACAGGGTTTTTCCTACAATGAGCAGTTCTTC
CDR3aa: CASSHVQGFSYNEQFF

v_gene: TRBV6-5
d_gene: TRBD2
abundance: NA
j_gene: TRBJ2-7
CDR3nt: TGTGCCAGCAGTTACTCGTTAGGAATAGCGGGGGGCCACGAGCAGTACTTC
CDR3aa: CASSYSLGIAGGHEQYF

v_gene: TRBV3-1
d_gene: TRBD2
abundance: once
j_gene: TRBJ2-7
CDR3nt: TGTGCCAGCAGCCAAGGAGCGGGAGGGCCCCACGAGCAGTACTTC
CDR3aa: CASSQGAGGPHEQYF

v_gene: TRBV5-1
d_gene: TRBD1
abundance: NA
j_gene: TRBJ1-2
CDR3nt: TGCGCCAGCAGCGTCGGACAGGCGAATTACTATGGCTACACCTTC
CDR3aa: CASSVGQANYYGYTF

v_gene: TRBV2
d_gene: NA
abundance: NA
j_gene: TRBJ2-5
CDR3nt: TGTGCCAGCAGTGGTTCGGTGTTCGGTGGGACCCAGTACTTC
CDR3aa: CASSGSVFGGTQYF

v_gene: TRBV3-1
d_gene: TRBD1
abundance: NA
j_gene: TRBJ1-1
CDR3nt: TGTGCCAGCAGCGATGGGACAGGGGGTGTTCTCACTGAAGCTTCCTTT
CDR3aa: CASSDGTGGVLTEASF

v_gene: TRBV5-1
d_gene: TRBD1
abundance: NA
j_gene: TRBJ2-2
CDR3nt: TGCGCCAGCAGTTCCACCGGGACAGGGGATTATACGAACACCGGGGAGCTGTTTTTT
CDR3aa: CASSSTGTGDYTNTGELFF

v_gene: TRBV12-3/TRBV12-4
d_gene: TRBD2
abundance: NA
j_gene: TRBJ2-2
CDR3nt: TGTGCCAGCAGCCCCGGACTAGCCTACACCGGGGAGCTGTTTTTT
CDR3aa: CASSPGLAYTGELFF

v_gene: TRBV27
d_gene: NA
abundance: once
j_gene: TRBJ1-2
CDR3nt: TGTGCCAGCAGTTTAACCCAAAGAAATGGCTACACCTTC
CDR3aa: CASSLTQRNGYTF

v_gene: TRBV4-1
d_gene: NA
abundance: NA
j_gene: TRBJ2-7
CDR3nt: TGCGCCAGCAGCCAAGAAGTAACCCAGGGAGGCGAGCAGTACTTC
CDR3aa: CASSQEVTQGGEQYF

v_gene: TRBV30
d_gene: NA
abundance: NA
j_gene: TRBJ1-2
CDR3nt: TGTGCCTGGGGAGGGGGGCGCGGCTATGGCTACACCTTC
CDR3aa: CAWGGGRGYGYTF

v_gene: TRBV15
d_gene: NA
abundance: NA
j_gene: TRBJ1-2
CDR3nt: TGTGCCACCAGCAGAGAGGGATTCTATGGCTACACCTTC
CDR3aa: CATSREGFYGYTF

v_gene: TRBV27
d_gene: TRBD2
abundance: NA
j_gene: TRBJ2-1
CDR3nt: TGTGCCAGCAGTAACCCAAGGCTAGCGGGAACCCACAATGAGCAGTTCTTC
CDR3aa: CASSNPRLAGTHNEQFF

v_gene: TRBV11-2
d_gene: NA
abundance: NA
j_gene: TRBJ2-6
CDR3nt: TGTGCCAGCAGCCGCCCCTCTGGGGCCAACGTCCTGACTTTC
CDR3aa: CASSRPSGANVLTF

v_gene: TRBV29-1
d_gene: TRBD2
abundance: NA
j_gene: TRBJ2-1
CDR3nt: TGCAGCGTTGAACGGACTAGCGGGAGGGTCTACAATGAGCAGTTCTTC
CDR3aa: CSVERTSGRVYNEQFF

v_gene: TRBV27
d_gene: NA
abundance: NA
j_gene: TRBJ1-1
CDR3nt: TGTGCCAGCAGTCCCCTTCTCCGAGGGGGTGAAGCTTTCTTT
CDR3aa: CASSPLLRGGEAFF

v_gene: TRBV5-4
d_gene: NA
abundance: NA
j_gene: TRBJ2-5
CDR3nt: TGTGCCAGCAGCTTGTGGGACGATAAAGAGACCCAGTACTTC
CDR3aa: CASSLWDDKETQYF

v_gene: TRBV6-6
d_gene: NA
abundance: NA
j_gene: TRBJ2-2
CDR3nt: TGTGCCAGCAGCCCGGACCCGACCGGCGGGGAGCTGTTTTTT
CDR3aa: CASSPDPTGGELFF

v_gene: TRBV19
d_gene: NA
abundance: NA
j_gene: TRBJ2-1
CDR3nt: TGTGCCAGTACCCCGTACGGGGTGGGGGAGAATGAGCAGTTCTTC
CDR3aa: CASTPYGVGENEQFF

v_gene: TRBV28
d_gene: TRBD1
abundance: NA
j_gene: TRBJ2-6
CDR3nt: TGTGCCAGCAGTTTATTGGGACAGGGGGGGGCCAACGTCCTGACTTTC
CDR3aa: CASSLLGQGGANVLTF

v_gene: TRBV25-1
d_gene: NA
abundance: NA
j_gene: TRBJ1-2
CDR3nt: TGTGCCAGCAGTGAATGGCCATCCCTCTATGGCTACACCTTC
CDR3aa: CASSEWPSLYGYTF

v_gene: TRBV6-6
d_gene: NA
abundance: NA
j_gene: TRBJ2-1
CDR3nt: TGTGCCAGTTTCTCCTACAATGAGCAGTTCTTC
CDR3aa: CASFSYNEQFF

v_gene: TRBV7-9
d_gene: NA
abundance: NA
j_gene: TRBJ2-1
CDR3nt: TGTGCCAGCAGCCCCCCCGGGGCCGAATTTGAGCAGTTCTTC
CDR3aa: CASSPPGAEFEQFF

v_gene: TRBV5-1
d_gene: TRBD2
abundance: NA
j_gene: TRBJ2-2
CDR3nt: TGCGCCAGCAGCTGGGGACTAGCGGGAGTCACCGGGGAGCTGTTTTTT
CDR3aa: CASSWGLAGVTGELFF

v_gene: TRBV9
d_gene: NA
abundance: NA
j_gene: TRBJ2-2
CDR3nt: TGTGCCAGCAGCGCATACGGGACGAACCCCGGGGAGCTGTTTTTT
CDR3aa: CASSAYGTNPGELFF

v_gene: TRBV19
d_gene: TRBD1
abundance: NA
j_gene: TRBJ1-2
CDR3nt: TGTGCCATCGACGGGACAGACAACTATGGCTACACCTTC
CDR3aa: CAIDGTDNYGYTF